One sample yielded the 5 T cell receptor beta chains listed below, sequenced in a study of T cell changes during pregnancy in multiple sclerosis. Some clones are missing from TCRdb's copy, which holds only in-frame ones; the method was immunoSEQ multiplex PCR. The table has tens of thousands of clones, roughly 93% seen once. Specimen: peripheral blood, collected in the third trimester of pregnancy. These receptors were taken from a female donor with multiple sclerosis, enrolled in a pregnancy study.

The chain recombines TRBV7-8 with TRBJ1-6; D unresolved. The germline V gene has CDR1 SGHVS and CDR2 FQNEAQ. The CDR3 is 12 residues long. The germline V and J ends were trimmed by 0 bases and 13 bases, with 7 bases remaining between them. The DNA of the CDR3 is TGTGCCAGCAGCTTAGCGGGAGCTCCCCTCCACTTT. This gives the protein CASSLAGAPLHF.

The chain couples TRBV18 to TRBJ1-1; the D is unclear. From germline, CDR1 is KGHSH and CDR2 LQKENI. The CDR3 runs to 13 residues. V lost 5 bases, J lost 1 base, and 8 bases lay in between. CDR3 coding DNA: TGTGCCAGCTCAACTAAACAGAACACTGAAGCTTTCTTT. This translates into CASSTKQNTEAFF.

This chain connects TRBV9 to TRBJ2-2, with 12 bases fitting TRBD1. The V gene end was trimmed by 1 base and the J gene end by 3 bases; junction bases not matched to a gene: 4. The V gene's germline CDR1 is SGDLS and CDR2 YYNGEE. The CDR3 sequence is 17 residues long. The CDR3 region is CASSVPGQGADTGELFF. CDR3 in DNA: TGTGCCAGCAGCGTACCGGGACAGGGGGCCGACACCGGGGAGCTGTTTTTT.

The CDR3 is CASSPDRGLEGYTF. For the CDR3, the DNA is TGTGCCAGCAGCCCCGACAGGGGCCTTGAGGGCTACACCTTC. V is TRBV9 and J is TRBJ1-2; 8 positions agree with TRBD1. V lost 4 bases to trimming and J lost 8 bases; unmatched junction nucleotides: 10. This CDR3 region has 14 residues. Germline loops: CDR1 SGDLS, CDR2 YYNGEE.

The sample holds a few counts of this clone. The genes are TRBV19 and TRBJ1-2, with TRBD1 matching 8 bases. The CDR3 totals 16 residues. The trim removed 1 base at V and 4 bases at J, leaving 8 bases unmatched. Germline V gene data show CDR1 as LNHDA and CDR2 as SQIVND (reference sequence). This CDR3 is CASSIATSGTGYGYTF. The DNA of the CDR3 is TGTGCCAGTAGTATAGCGACGTCAGGGACAGGCTATGGCTACACCTTC. Full variable domain (outside the CDR3, taken from reference TRBV19 and TRBJ1-2): DGGITQSPKYLFRKEGQNVTLSCEQNLNHDAMYWYRQDPGQGLRLIYYSQIVNDFQKGDIAEGYSVSREKKESFPLTVTSAQKNPTAFYLCASSIATSGTGYGYTFGSGTRLTVV.